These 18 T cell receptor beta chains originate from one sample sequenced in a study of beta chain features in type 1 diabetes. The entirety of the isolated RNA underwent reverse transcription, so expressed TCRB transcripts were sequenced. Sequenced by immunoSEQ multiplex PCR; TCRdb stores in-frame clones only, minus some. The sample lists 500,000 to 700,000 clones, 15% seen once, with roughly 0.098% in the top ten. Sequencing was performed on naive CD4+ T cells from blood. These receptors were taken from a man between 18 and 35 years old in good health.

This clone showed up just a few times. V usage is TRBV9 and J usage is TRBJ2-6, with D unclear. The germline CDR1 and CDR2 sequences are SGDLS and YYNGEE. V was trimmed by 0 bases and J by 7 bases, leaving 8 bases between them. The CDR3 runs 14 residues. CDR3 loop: CASSVVGKANVLTF. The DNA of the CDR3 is TGTGCCAGCAGCGTAGTGGGTAAAGCCAACGTCCTGACTTTC.

CDR3 sequence reads: CASSLGRGGGTEAFF. CDR3 DNA sequence: TGTGCCAGCAGCTTAGGCAGGGGCGGGGGCACTGAAGCTTTCTTT. The chain uses TRBV7-9 and TRBJ1-1, with D possibly matching TRBD1 (6 bases). The CDR3 runs to 15 residues. Germline CDR1 is SEHNR and CDR2 is FQNEAQ (reference sequence). Between the trimmed V and J ends, which lost 1 base and 4 bases, there was a span of 13 bases.

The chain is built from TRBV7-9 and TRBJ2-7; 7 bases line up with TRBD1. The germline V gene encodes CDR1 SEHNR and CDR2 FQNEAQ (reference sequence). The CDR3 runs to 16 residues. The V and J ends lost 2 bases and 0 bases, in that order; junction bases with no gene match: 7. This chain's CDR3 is CASSLTGRGYSYEQYF. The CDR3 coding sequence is TGTGCCAGCAGCTTAACCGGCAGGGGGTACTCCTACGAGCAGTACTTC.

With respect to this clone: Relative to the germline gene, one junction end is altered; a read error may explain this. The CDR3 DNA follows: TGTGCCAGCAGCCAAGGGAAGCCAGGGGGCGAATGGCATGAGCAGCTCTTC. This gives the protein CASSQGKPGGEWHEQLF. The chain joins TRBV4-2 to TRBJ2-1, with TRBD1 matching 8 bases. Germline V gives CDR1 LGHNA, CDR2 YNFKEQ. The CDR3 runs 17 residues.

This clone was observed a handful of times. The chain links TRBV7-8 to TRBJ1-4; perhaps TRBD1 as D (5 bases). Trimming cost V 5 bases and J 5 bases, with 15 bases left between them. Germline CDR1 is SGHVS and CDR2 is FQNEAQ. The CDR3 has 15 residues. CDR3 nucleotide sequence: TGTGCCAGCAGCCTCCTTGGGACTCAGAATGAAAAACTGTTTTTT. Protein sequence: CASSLLGTQNEKLFF.

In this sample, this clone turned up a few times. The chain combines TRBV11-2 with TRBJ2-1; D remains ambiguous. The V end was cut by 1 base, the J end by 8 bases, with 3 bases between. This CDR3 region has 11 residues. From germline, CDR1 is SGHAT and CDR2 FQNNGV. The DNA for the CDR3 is TGTGCCAGCAGCTTAGGGCATGAGCAGTTCTTC. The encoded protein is CASSLGHEQFF. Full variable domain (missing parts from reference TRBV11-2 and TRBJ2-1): EAGVAQSPRYKIIEKRQSVAFWCNPISGHATLYWYQQILGQGPKLLIQFQNNGVVDDSQLPKDRFSAERLKGVDSTLKIQPAKLEDSAVYLCASSLGHEQFFGPGTRLTVL.

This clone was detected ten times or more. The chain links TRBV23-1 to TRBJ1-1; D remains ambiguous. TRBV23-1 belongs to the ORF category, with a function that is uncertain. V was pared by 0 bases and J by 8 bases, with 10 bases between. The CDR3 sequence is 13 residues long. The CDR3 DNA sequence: TGCGCCAGCAGTCAATCCCCCACTGAGGAAGCTTTCTTT. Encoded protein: CASSQSPTEEAFF.

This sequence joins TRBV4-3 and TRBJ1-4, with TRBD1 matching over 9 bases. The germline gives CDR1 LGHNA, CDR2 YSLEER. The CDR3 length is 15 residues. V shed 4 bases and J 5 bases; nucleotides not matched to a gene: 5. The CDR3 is CASSPEGTGNEKLFF. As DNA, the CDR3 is TGCGCCAGCAGCCCAGAGGGGACAGGGAATGAAAAACTGTTTTTT.

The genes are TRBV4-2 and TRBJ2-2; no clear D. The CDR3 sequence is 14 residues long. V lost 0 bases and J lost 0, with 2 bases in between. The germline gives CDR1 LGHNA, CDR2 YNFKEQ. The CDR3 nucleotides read TGTGCCAGCAGCCAAGATCCGAACACCGGGGAGCTGTTTTTT. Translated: CASSQDPNTGELFF.

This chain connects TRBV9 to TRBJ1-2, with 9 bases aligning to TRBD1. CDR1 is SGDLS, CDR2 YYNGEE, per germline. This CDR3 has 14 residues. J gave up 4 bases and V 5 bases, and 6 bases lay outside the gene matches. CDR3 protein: CASRRDRAGYGYTF. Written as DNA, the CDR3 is TGTGCCAGCAGGAGGGACAGGGCGGGCTATGGCTACACCTTC. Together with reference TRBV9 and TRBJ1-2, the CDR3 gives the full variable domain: DSGVTQTPKHLITATGQRVTLRCSPRSGDLSVYWYQQSLDQGLQFLIQYYNGEERAKGNILERFSAQQFPDLHSELNLSSLELGDSALYFCASRRDRAGYGYTFGSGTRLTVV.

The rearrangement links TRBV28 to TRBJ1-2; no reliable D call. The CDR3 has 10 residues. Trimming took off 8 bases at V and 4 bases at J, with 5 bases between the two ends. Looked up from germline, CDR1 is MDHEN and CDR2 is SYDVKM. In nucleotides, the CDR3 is TGTGCCAGCCGAAGCTATGGCTACACCTTC. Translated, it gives CASRSYGYTF.

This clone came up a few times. CDR3: CASSIREFEQYF. CDR3 nucleotide sequence: TGTGCCAGCAGCATAAGGGAGTTCGAGCAGTACTTC. The chain links TRBV7-9 to TRBJ2-7; possibly TRBD2 for D (5 bases). The CDR3 is 12 residues long. The V end lost 5 bases, the J end lost 6 bases, and 11 bases lay between the germline ends. Germline assignment: CDR1 SEHNR and CDR2 FQNEAQ (reference sequence).

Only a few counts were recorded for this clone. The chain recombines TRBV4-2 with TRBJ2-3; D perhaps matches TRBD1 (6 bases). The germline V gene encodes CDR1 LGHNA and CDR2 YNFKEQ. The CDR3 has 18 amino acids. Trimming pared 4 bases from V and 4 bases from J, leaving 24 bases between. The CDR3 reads CASSLIFGTRGLADTQYF. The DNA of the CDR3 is TGTGCCAGCAGCCTGATTTTTGGGACAAGGGGTCTTGCAGATACGCAGTATTTT.

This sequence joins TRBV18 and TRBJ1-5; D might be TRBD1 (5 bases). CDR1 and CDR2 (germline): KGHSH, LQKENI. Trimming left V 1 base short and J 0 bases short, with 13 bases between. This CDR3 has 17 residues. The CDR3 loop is CASSPLGRGHSNQPQHF. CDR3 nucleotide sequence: TGTGCCAGCTCACCACTGGGCCGGGGCCATAGCAATCAGCCCCAGCATTTT.

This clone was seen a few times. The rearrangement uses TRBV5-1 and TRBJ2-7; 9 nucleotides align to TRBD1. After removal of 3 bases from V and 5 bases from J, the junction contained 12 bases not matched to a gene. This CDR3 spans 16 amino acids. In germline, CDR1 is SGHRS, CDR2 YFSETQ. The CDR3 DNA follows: TGCGCCAGCAGCTGGAGATCCGGGACAGGGTCTAACGAGCAGTACTTC. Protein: CASSWRSGTGSNEQYF.

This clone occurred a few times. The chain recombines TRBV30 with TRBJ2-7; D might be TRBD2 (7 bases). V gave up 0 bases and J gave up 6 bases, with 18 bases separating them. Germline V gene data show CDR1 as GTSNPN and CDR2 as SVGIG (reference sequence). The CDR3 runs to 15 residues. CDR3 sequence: CAWSVMGGGPGEQYF. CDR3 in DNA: TGTGCCTGGAGTGTTATGGGCGGGGGCCCGGGCGAGCAGTACTTC.

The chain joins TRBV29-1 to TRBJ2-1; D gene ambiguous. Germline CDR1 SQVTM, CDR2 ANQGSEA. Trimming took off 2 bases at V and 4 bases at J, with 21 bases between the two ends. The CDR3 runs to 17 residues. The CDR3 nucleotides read TGCAGCGTTGAAAGATCAACGCCGGGCCGCCCTTACAATGAGCAGTTCTTC. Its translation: CSVERSTPGRPYNEQFF.

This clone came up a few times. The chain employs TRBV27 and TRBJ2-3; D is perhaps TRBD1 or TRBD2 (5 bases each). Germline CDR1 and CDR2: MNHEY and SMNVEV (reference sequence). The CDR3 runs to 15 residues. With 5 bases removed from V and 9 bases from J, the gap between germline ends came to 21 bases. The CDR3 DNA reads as TGTGCCAGCAGTCACCGGGACCGAGGATCTGGGACGCAGTATTTT. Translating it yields CASSHRDRGSGTQYF.